The sequence of this T cell receptor (beta chain) was determined in a study of blood T cell repertoires in COVID-19. In the study overall: Italy, Spain and the United States were the sources of the convalescent and acute COVID-19 samples. The cDNA or gDNA used as material had been derived from T cells, B-cell-depleted T cells, or PBMCs.

Trimming at V came to 4 bases and at J to 2 bases, leaving 6 bases not matched to a gene. The CDR3 is made up of 15 amino acids. Germline V gene lookup returns CDR1 SGHRS and CDR2 YFSETQ. TCRdb's copy holds only in-frame clones and misses some; the assay was immunoSEQ multiplex PCR. This repertoire shows approximately 89,000 clones, over 70% found once; its top ten account for over 15%. The clonotype comes from a human donor in a cohort sampled during active COVID-19. What was sequenced was peripheral blood. J is TRBJ1-3 and V is TRBV5-1, with 7 bases lining up with TRBD1. The CDR3 protein is CASSPVTGTGNTIYF. CDR3 sequence (DNA): TGCGCCAGCAGCCCAGTGACAGGGACTGGAAACACCATATATTTT. Based on the CDR3 plus reference TRBV5-1 and TRBJ1-3, the full variable domain is KAGVTQTPRYLIKTRGQQVTLSCSPISGHRSVSWYQQTPGQGLQFLFEYFSETQRNKGNFPGRFSGRQFSNSRSEMNVSTLELGDSALYLCASSPVTGTGNTIYFGEGSWLTVV.